Reported below is one T cell receptor (beta chain). Measured with immunoSEQ multiplex PCR; TCRdb has only the in-frame clones, and not every one. In the table there are roughly 48,000 clones, approximately 93% of which are singletons. V lost 5 bases and J 4 bases, leaving 9 bases between the germline ends. Germline loops: CDR1 SQVTM, CDR2 ANQGSEA. This CDR3 is 12 amino acids long. The data are from a study of cytomegalovirus exposure and HLA in healthy donors. About the research overall: The same platform used for the roughly 650 first-cohort repertoires was also used for the roughly 120 validation repertoires, as a later analysis reported.

Sequenced sample: PBMCs. The source is a woman aged 18-29 years in good health and CMV-seropositive. The chain recombines TRBV29-1 with TRBJ2-1; tentative D call: TRBD1 (6 bases). The CDR3 loop is CSVYQGYNEQFF. The CDR3, as DNA: TGCAGCGTTTACCAGGGGTACAATGAGCAGTTCTTC.